Shown below are 21 T cell receptor beta chains from a single sample sequenced in a study of blood T cell repertoires in COVID-19. Clones were read by immunoSEQ multiplex PCR, and TCRdb kept only the in-frame ones, dropping some. The repertoire consists of 100,000 to 150,000 clones, with approximately 86% occurring once and the leading ten covering 2% to 2.5%. Sequenced input: PBMCs or T cells enriched from blood (not recorded which). Receptors originate from a woman in her 50s who had recovered from COVID-19.

The genes are TRBV6-5 and TRBJ1-2; maybe TRBD1 (5 bases). Trimming shortened V by 2 bases and J by 4 bases, and 14 bases separated the two germline ends. Germline V gene sequence: CDR1 MNHEY, CDR2 SVGAGI. The CDR3 extends over 15 amino acids. The CDR3 loop is CASSYGQGRGYGYTF. CDR3 DNA sequence: TGTGCCAGCAGTTACGGGCAGGGAAGGGGCTATGGCTACACCTTC.

This rearrangement joins TRBV7-2 to TRBJ1-3; D gene uncertain. Germline lookup yields CDR1 SGHTA and CDR2 FQGNSA. V lost 2 bases to trimming and J lost 4 bases, with 6 bases between them. The length of the CDR3 is 13 residues. CDR3 sequence (DNA): TGTGCCAGCAGCTTATCCCTGGGAAACACCATATATTTT. Translated: CASSLSLGNTIYF. Full variable domain (remainder filled in from reference TRBV7-2 and TRBJ1-3): GAGVSQSPSNKVTEKGKDVELRCDPISGHTALYWYRQSLGQGLEFLIYFQGNSAPDKSGLPSDRFSAERTGGSVSTLTIQRTQQEDSAVYLCASSLSLGNTIYFGEGSWLTVV.

This clone was picked up one time. The rearrangement joins TRBV5-1 to TRBJ2-1, with D perhaps TRBD1 (6 bases). V was clipped by 7 bases and J by 8 bases, with 16 bases between them. The CDR3 has 13 residues. The germline gives CDR1 SGHRS, CDR2 YFSETQ. In DNA, the CDR3 is TGCGCCAGCCGAAAAACACAGGGTGATGAGCAGTTCTTC. Translated, it gives CASRKTQGDEQFF.

This clone was recorded only once. The rearrangement joins TRBV5-5 to TRBJ2-5; D gene ambiguous. V lost 0 bases, J lost 2 bases, and 8 bases lay in between. The CDR3 runs 14 residues. Germline values: CDR1 SGHKS, CDR2 YYEKEE (reference sequence). The CDR3 DNA reads TGTGCCAGCAGCTTGGGAGTTTCGCAAGAGACCCAGTACTTC. Its protein is CASSLGVSQETQYF.

This chain connects TRBV11-3 to TRBJ2-7; 10 bases are a match to TRBD1. V lost 4 bases to trimming and J lost 0 bases; unmatched junction nucleotides: 3. Germline V gene lookup returns CDR1 SGHNT and CDR2 YENEEA. The CDR3 totals 15 residues. CDR3 amino acids: CASSSGQGISYEQYF. DNA of the CDR3: TGTGCCAGCAGCTCGGGACAGGGGATCTCCTACGAGCAGTACTTC.

The gene calls are TRBV3-1 (or the pseudogene TRBV3-2) and TRBJ2-3, with 14 bases aligning to TRBD2. From germline, CDR1 is LGHDT and CDR2 YNNKEL (reference sequence). This CDR3 is 14 amino acids long. Trimming at V came to 0 bases and at J to 11 bases, leaving 1 base not matched to a gene. CDR3: CASSQEGTSGGQYF. The CDR3 DNA sequence: TGTGCCAGCAGCCAAGAAGGGACTAGCGGGGGGCAGTATTTT.

The rearrangement links TRBV11-2 to TRBJ1-5; no reliable D call. CDR1 and CDR2 (germline): SGHAT, FQNNGV. V lost 1 base, J lost 4 bases, and 5 bases lay in between. The CDR3 is 13 amino acids. This CDR3 reads CASSLGENQPQHF. The CDR3, as DNA: TGTGCCAGCAGCTTAGGAGAGAATCAGCCCCAGCATTTT.

This clone was seen a single time. The gene calls are TRBV7-6 and TRBJ2-1; TRBD1 might be the D (6 bases). Germline V gives CDR1 SGHVS, CDR2 FNYEAQ. Trimming cost V 2 bases and J 5 bases, with 16 bases left between them. CDR3 length: 16 amino acids. CDR3 in amino acids: CASSLPYRDNNNEQFF. The CDR3 DNA is TGTGCCAGCAGCTTACCGTACCGGGACAACAACAATGAGCAGTTCTTC.

The chain employs TRBV9 and TRBJ2-3, with D perhaps matching TRBD2 (6 bases). Trimming removed 0 bases at V and 2 bases at J, with 10 bases between. The CDR3 is 15 residues long. The germline gives CDR1 SGDLS, CDR2 YYNGEE. CDR3 sequence: CASSVATSSTDTQYF. As DNA, the CDR3 is TGTGCCAGCAGCGTAGCTACTAGCTCCACAGATACGCAGTATTTT.

V gene TRBV9 combines with J gene TRBJ1-6; 8 bases line up with TRBD1. Trimming removed 3 bases from V and 8 bases from J; junction bases left unmatched: 7. Germline V gene lookup returns CDR1 SGDLS and CDR2 YYNGEE. This CDR3 has 15 amino acids. Written as DNA, the CDR3 is TGTGCCAGCAGCGCTGCAGGGGGCGAGGATTCACCCCTCCACTTT. Its protein product is CASSAAGGEDSPLHF.

The chain uses TRBV6-5 and TRBJ2-2; TRBD1 agrees at 10 bases. Germline V CDR1 and CDR2: MNHEY, SVGAGI. The CDR3 consists of 16 residues. The V gene end was trimmed by 6 bases and the J gene end by 4 bases; junction bases not matched to a gene: 8. CDR3 in DNA: TGTGCCAGCAGATACCGACAGGGGGCGGGCACCGGGGAGCTGTTTTTT. Translation gives CASRYRQGAGTGELFF.

This clone was counted only a few times. The J gene is TRBJ1-1, the V gene TRBV29-1; maybe TRBD1 (5 bases). V was pared by 3 bases and J by 1 base, with 9 bases between. The CDR3 contains 13 residues. Germline V gene lookup returns CDR1 SQVTM and CDR2 ANQGSEA. The CDR3 coding sequence is TGCAGCGTTGACAGGGAGGCGAACACTGAAGCTTTCTTT. Protein sequence: CSVDREANTEAFF. Full variable domain (outside the CDR3, taken from reference TRBV29-1 and TRBJ1-1): SAVISQKPSRDICQRGTSLTIQCQVDSQVTMMFWYRQQPGQSLTLIATANQGSEATYESGFVIDKFPISRPNLTFSTLTVSNMSPEDSSIYLCSVDREANTEAFFGQGTRLTVV.

The rearrangement joins TRBV5-6 to TRBJ1-2; D not certain. The CDR3 consists of 13 residues. Germline lookup yields CDR1 SGHDT and CDR2 YYEEEE. V was cut by 0 bases and J by 4 bases, with 7 bases left in between. CDR3 in amino acids: CASSLDTSYGYTF. The CDR3, as DNA: TGTGCCAGCAGCTTGGATACCAGCTATGGCTACACCTTC.

The CDR3 coding sequence is TGCGCCAGCAGTGGGGGACAGGGGGCCTACGAGCAGTACTTC. Its protein is CASSGGQGAYEQYF. The gene calls are TRBV10-2 and TRBJ2-7, with 11 positions matching TRBD1. CDR1 is WSHSY, CDR2 SAAADI, per germline. V dropped 4 bases and J dropped 2; count of bases not matched to a gene: 1. This CDR3 region has 14 residues.

This chain connects TRBV5-5 to TRBJ1-3, with a tentative D call TRBD1 (6 bases). The CDR3 spans 15 residues. Germline V gene sequence: CDR1 SGHKS, CDR2 YYEKEE (reference sequence). V was cut by 1 base and J by 2 bases, with 10 bases left in between. CDR3 in amino acids: CASSLSPGAGNTIYF. CDR3 nucleotide sequence: TGTGCCAGCAGCTTGTCCCCAGGGGCTGGAAACACCATATATTTT.

This chain connects TRBV15 to TRBJ2-3; D is unclear. CDR3 length equals 18 residues. Looked up from germline, CDR1 is LNHNV and CDR2 is YYDKDF (reference sequence). V gave up 2 bases and J gave up 2 bases, with 20 bases separating them. The CDR3 here is CATSRRGVQLSSTDTQYF. In DNA form, the CDR3 reads TGTGCCACCAGCAGACGTGGAGTTCAGCTTTCTTCCACAGATACGCAGTATTTT.

The chain uses TRBV6-4 and TRBJ2-7; TRBD2 agrees at 10 bases. V lost 3 bases to trimming and J lost 7 bases; unmatched junction nucleotides: 6. Germline CDR1 is MRHNA and CDR2 is SNTAGT. The CDR3 totals 14 residues. The CDR3 coding sequence is TGTGCCAGCAGTGAACTAGCGGGGACCCCGGAGCAGTACTTC. Amino acids: CASSELAGTPEQYF.

The chain carries TRBV7-3 and TRBJ1-1; tentatively, D is TRBD1 (6 bases). Trimming cost V 0 bases and J 0 bases, with 11 bases left between them. The germline V gene has CDR1 SGHTA and CDR2 FQGTGA. The CDR3 extends over 16 amino acids. CDR3 in amino acids: CASSLTGGQLNTEAFF. CDR3 DNA: TGTGCCAGCAGCTTAACTGGTGGACAGTTGAACACTGAAGCTTTCTTT.

This chain links TRBV10-1 with TRBJ1-2; a possible D gene is TRBD1 (6 bases). The CDR3 is 13 residues long. V lost 3 bases, J lost 3 bases, and 8 bases lay in between. Per the germline V gene, CDR1 is WNHNN and CDR2 is SYGVQD (reference sequence). CDR3 in DNA: TGCGCCAGCAGTGAACAGGGTGACTATGGCTACACCTTC. It is translated as CASSEQGDYGYTF.

The rearrangement uses TRBV4-1 and TRBJ1-2, with D possibly TRBD1 on 5 matching bases. Looked up from germline, CDR1 is MGHRA and CDR2 is YSYEKL. This CDR3 region has 13 residues. V lost 4 bases and J 7 bases, leaving 13 bases between the germline ends. CDR3 sequence: CASSPPGGFGYTF. CDR3 bases: TGCGCCAGCAGCCCCCCCGGGGGGTTTGGCTACACCTTC.

The CDR3 protein is CASSIRSSGNTIYF. The CDR3 coding sequence is TGTGCCAGCAGCATTCGTAGCTCTGGAAACACCATATATTTT. The gene calls are TRBV7-2 and TRBJ1-3; D remains unclear. The V gene lost 5 bases and the J gene lost 0 bases, with 8 bases spanning the gap. The germline V gene has CDR1 SGHTA and CDR2 FQGNSA. CDR3 length equals 14 residues. Variable domain in full (rest from reference TRBV7-2 and TRBJ1-3): GAGVSQSPSNKVTEKGKDVELRCDPISGHTALYWYRQSLGQGLEFLIYFQGNSAPDKSGLPSDRFSAERTGGSVSTLTIQRTQQEDSAVYLCASSIRSSGNTIYFGEGSWLTVV.